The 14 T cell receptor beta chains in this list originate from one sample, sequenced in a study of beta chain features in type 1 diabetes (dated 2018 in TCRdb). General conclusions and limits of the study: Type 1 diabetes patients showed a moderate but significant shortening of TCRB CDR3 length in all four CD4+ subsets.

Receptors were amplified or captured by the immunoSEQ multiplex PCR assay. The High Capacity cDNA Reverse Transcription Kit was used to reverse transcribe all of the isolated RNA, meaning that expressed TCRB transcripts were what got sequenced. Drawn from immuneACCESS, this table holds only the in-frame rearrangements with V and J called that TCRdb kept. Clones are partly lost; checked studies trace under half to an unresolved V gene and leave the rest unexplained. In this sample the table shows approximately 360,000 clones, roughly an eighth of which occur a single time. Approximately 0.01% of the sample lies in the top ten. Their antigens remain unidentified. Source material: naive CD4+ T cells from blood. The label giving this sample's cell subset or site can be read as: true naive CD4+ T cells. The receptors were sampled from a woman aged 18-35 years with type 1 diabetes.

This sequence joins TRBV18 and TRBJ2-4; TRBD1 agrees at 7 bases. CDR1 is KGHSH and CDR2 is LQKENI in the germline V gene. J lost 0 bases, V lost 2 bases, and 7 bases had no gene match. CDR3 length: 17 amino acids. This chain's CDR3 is CASSPTTGRLAKNIQYF. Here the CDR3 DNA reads TGTGCCAGCTCACCAACGACAGGGAGACTAGCCAAAAACATTCAGTACTTC.

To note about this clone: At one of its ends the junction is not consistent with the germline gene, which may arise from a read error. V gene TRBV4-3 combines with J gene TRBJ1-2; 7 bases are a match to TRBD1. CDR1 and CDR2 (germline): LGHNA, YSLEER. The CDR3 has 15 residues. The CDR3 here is CASSEEPGGNYGYTF. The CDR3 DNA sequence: TGCGCCAGCAGCGAAGAACCAGGGGGTAACTATGGCTACACCTTC.

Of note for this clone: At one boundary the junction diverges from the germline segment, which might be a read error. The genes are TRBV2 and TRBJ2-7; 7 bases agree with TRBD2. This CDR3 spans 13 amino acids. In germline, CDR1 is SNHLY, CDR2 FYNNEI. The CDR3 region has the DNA TGTGCCAGCAGTCTAGCGGACCTTGTCTCCCACATCTTC. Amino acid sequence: CASSLADLVSHIF.

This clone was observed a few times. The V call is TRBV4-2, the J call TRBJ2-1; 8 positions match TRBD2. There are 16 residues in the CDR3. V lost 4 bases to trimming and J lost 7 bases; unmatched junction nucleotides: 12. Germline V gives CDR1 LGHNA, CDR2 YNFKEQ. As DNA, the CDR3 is TGTGCCAGCAGCCCTCTAATGGGACTAGGGTCTAATGAGCAGTTCTTC. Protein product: CASSPLMGLGSNEQFF.

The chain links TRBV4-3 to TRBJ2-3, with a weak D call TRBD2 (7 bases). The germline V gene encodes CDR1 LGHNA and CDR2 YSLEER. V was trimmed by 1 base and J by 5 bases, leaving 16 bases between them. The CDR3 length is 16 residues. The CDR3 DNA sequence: TGCGCCAGCAGCCAAGGCGCGGGGGCCGGTAGAGATACGCAGTATTTT. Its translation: CASSQGAGAGRDTQYF.

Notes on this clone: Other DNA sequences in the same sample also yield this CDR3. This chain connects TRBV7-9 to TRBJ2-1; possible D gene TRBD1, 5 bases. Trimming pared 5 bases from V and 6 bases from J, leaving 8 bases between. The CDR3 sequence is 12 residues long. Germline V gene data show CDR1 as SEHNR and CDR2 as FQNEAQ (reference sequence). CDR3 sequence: CASSRRGNEQFF. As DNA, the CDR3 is TGTGCCAGCAGCCGAAGGGGCAATGAGCAGTTCTTC.

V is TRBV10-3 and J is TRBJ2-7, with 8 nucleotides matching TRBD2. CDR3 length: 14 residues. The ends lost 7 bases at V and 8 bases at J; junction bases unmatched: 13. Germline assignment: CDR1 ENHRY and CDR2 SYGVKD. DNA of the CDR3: TGTGCCATCAAATCACTAGCGGCCGCTGAGAAGCAGTACTTC. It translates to CAIKSLAAAEKQYF.

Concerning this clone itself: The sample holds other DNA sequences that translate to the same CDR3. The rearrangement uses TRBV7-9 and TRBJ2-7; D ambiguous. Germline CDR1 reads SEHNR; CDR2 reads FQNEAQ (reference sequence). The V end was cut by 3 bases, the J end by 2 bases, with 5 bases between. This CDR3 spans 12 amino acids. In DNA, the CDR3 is TGTGCCAGCAGCTTGGTAGCCTACGAGCAGTACTTC. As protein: CASSLVAYEQYF. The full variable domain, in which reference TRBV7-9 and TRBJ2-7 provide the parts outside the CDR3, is DTGVSQNPRHKITKRGQNVTFRCDPISEHNRLYWYRQTLGQGPEFLTYFQNEAQLEKSRLLSDRFSAERPKGSFSTLEIQRTEQGDSAMYLCASSLVAYEQYFGPGTRLTVT.

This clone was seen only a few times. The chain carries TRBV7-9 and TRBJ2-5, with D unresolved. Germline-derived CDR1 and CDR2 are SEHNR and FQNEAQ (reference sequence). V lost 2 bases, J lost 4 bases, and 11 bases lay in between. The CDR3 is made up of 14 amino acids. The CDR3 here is CASSLSRSGETQYF. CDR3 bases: TGTGCCAGCAGCTTATCGAGATCCGGAGAGACCCAGTACTTC.

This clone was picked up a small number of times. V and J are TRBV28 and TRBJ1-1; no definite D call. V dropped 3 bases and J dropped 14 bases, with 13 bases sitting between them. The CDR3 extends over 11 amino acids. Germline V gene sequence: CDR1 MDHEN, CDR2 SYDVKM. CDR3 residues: CASSLSFEPFF. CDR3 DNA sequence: TGTGCCAGCAGTTTGTCCTTTGAGCCCTTCTTT.

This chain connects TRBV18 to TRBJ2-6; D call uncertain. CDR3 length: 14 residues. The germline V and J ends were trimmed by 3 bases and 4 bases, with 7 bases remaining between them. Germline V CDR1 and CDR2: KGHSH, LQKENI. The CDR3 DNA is TGTGCCAGCTCACCCCCAGCGGGGGCCAACGTCCTGACTTTC. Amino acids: CASSPPAGANVLTF.

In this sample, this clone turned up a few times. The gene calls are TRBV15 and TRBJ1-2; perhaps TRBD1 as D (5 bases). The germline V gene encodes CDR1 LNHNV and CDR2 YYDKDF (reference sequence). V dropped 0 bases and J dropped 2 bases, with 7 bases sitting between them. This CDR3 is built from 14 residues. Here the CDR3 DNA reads TGTGCCACCAGCAGAGAGAGACAGAACTATGGCTACACCTTC. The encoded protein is CATSRERQNYGYTF.

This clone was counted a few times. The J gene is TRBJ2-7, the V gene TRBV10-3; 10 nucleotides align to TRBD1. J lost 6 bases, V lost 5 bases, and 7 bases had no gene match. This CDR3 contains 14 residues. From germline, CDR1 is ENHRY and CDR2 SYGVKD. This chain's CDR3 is CAISPLDRGPEQYF. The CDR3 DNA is TGTGCCATCAGTCCCTTAGACAGGGGGCCCGAGCAGTACTTC.

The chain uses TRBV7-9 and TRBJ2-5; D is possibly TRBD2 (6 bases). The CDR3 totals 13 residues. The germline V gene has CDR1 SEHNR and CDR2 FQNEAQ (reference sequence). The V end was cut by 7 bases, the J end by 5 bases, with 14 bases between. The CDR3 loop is CASTSTRLETQYF. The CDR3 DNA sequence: TGTGCCAGCACCTCGACTAGGTTGGAGACCCAGTACTTC.